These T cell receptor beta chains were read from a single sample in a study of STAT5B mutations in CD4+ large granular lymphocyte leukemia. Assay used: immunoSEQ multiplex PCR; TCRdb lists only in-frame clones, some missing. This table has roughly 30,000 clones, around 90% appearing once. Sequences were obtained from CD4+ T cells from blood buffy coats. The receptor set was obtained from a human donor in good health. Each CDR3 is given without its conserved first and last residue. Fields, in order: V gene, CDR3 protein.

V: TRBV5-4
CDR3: ASSDPGGRHSGANVLT

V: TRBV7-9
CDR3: ASSPQLGTGGNNEQF

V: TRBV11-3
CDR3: ASSQEGYGYT

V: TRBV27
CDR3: ASSSTDTQY

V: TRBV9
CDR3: ASSVVPDTQY

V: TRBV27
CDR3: ASSFLPARPYEQY

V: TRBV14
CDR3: ASSLGLAGVNEQF

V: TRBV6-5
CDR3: ASSRNPGQHHEQY

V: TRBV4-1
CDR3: ASSQETAQGTRRPQH

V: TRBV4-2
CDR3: ASSRSGSADTQY

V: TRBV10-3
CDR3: AISDLIDYNEQF

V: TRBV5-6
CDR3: ASSLGGGARYNEQF

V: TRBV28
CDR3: ASLESSYNEQF

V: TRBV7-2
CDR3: ASSLEREWGTDTQY

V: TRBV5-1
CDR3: ASSLPSGNRVDEQF

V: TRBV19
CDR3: ASSGTGGLNEQF

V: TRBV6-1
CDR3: ASSERWGSGTDTQY

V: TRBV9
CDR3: ASSAQSGGYT

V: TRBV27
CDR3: ASRDPGEQY

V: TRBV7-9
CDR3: ASSPGTVSSYEQY

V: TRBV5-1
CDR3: ASNEGTDEKLF

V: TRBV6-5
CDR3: ASSGGQYGYT

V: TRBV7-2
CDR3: ASSPKIAGYNEQF

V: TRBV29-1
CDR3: SALVVLRDRGEKLF

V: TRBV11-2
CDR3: ASSPGLAGTDTQY

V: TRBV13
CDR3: ASSTGANEQY

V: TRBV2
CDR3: ASSGRDRGPTNSPLH

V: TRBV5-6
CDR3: ASSLQGGLYNEQF

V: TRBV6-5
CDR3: AGSSYNEQF

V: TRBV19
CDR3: ASSIQGTGGTQY

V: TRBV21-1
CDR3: AGYREWVRQPQH

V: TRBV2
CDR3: ASSELGGSYGYT

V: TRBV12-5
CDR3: ASGSPGQGTYEQY

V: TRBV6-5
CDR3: ASSYGVSYEQY

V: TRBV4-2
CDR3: ASSQDLGGNTEAF

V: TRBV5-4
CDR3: ASSLGHAGNTIY

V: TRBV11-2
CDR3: ASSSDWSSYEQY

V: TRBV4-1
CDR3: ASRLSYNSPLH

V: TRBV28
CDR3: ASSWGQGDQPQH

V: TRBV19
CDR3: ASRNAGATDTQY

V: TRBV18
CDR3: ASSPPWGRGMEQY

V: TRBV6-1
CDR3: ASRSTGNTIY

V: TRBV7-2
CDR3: ASSSMPPTNTGELF

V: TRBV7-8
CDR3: ASSRAPGLVSYEQY

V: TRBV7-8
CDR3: ASSLPGQGRGYT

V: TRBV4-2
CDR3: ASSDTSGRSYNEQF

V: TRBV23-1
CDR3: ASSLFGARRPNTGELF

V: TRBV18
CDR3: ASSSRGEAF

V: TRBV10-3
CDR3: AITQDRGPYEQY

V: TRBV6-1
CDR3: ASSENGDSPLH